Below, one TCR beta chain is given with its context. The conserved final phenylalanine or tryptophan is absent from the CDR3, which likely points to a read error. This sample was taken from a study of T cell repertoires in cytomegalovirus infection. TCRdb reprocessed the reads via MiXCR and lists one record per CDR3 protein. The profile shows around 450,000 distinct CDR3 sequences, around 32% of them singletons. Trimming cost V 1 base and J 4 bases, with 5 bases left between them. CDR3 length: 13 residues. Germline V gene data show CDR1 as SGHTA and CDR2 as FQGNSA. Sequencing input: PBMCs. The sequence was collected from a human donor in good health (CMV status not recorded). Some clones in this sample may be carry-over from other donors' samples. The chain combines TRBV7-2 with TRBJ1-5; D gene unclear. CDR3 nucleotides: TGTGCCAGCAGCTTAGAAAGAAATCAGCCCCAGCATTTG. It encodes CASSLERNQPQHL.